Each of the 23 T cell receptor beta chains below was sequenced from the same sample in a study of T cell changes during pregnancy in multiple sclerosis. Sequenced by immunoSEQ multiplex PCR; TCRdb stores in-frame clones only, minus some. Here the sample spans just over 15,000 clones, 83% being singletons. The sequences come from CD8+ T cells from peripheral blood mononuclear cells, collected after pregnancy. These receptors were collected from a female donor in good health, enrolled as a control in a pregnancy study.

This clone appeared once. V gene TRBV6-1 combines with J gene TRBJ1-4; D is unclear. The CDR3 has 14 residues. Trimming took 3 bases from V and 7 from J, leaving 12 bases between them. Germline CDR1 reads MNHNS; CDR2 reads SASEGT. The CDR3 is CASSDGRGVEKLFF. Here the CDR3 DNA reads TGTGCCAGCAGTGACGGACGGGGAGTTGAAAAACTGTTTTTT.

The V call is TRBV6-1, the J call TRBJ1-1, with D perhaps matching TRBD1 (6 bases). Trimming stripped 5 bases from V and 1 base from J, with 11 bases between. Germline V gene data show CDR1 as MNHNS and CDR2 as SASEGT. The CDR3 has 14 residues. This CDR3 is CASSFRTENTEAFF. The CDR3 coding sequence is TGTGCCAGCAGTTTTAGGACAGAGAACACTGAAGCTTTCTTT.

The rearrangement joins TRBV9 to TRBJ1-3, with a possible D match to TRBD1 (5 bases). In germline, CDR1 is SGDLS, CDR2 YYNGEE. The CDR3 has 16 amino acids. V gave up 0 bases and J gave up 0 bases, with 10 bases separating them. In DNA, the CDR3 is TGTGCCAGCAGCGTAGGGGGCCCTAGCTCTGGAAACACCATATATTTT. Its protein is CASSVGGPSSGNTIYF. The whole variable domain, filled in from reference TRBV9 and TRBJ1-3, reads DSGVTQTPKHLITATGQRVTLRCSPRSGDLSVYWYQQSLDQGLQFLIQYYNGEERAKGNILERFSAQQFPDLHSELNLSSLELGDSALYFCASSVGGPSSGNTIYFGEGSWLTVV.

The chain uses TRBV4-1 and TRBJ2-1; 8 bases line up with TRBD2. The ends lost 1 base at V and 3 bases at J; junction bases unmatched: 8. CDR1 and CDR2 (germline): MGHRA, YSYEKL. The CDR3 totals 17 residues. The CDR3 here is CASSQGYGGAYYNEQFF. The CDR3 region has the DNA TGCGCCAGCAGCCAAGGGTACGGGGGGGCCTACTACAATGAGCAGTTCTTC.

The rearrangement links TRBV9 to TRBJ1-3, with 7 positions matching TRBD1. With V trimmed by 4 bases and J by 0 bases, 7 bases remained unmatched. The germline CDR1 and CDR2 sequences are SGDLS and YYNGEE. The CDR3 covers 16 residues. CDR3 in amino acids: CASSPGQDGSGNTIYF. CDR3 sequence (DNA): TGTGCCAGCAGCCCTGGACAGGACGGCTCTGGAAACACCATATATTTT.

This chain links TRBV5-6 with TRBJ1-6; 7 bases align to TRBD1. Trimming removed 6 bases from V and 9 bases from J; junction bases left unmatched: 9. In germline, CDR1 is SGHDT, CDR2 YYEEEE. The CDR3 runs to 14 residues. The CDR3 coding sequence is TGTGCCAGCACCGAACTGCAGGGGGGTTCACCCCTCCACTTT. Encoded protein: CASTELQGGSPLHF. The full variable domain, its missing parts supplied by reference TRBV5-6 and TRBJ1-6, is DAGVTQSPTHLIKTRGQQVTLRCSPKSGHDTVSWYQQALGQGPQFIFQYYEEEERQRGNFPDRFSGHQFPNYSSELNVNALLLGDSALYLCASTELQGGSPLHFGNGTRLTVT.

This clone is judged medium-sized. V and J are TRBV6-4 and TRBJ2-7, with D uncertain. Germline loops: CDR1 MRHNA, CDR2 SNTAGT. CDR3 length equals 13 residues. The V end lost 4 bases, the J end lost 5 bases, and 12 bases lay between the germline ends. The CDR3 sequence is CASSVQAWDEQYF. CDR3 coding DNA: TGTGCCAGCAGTGTCCAGGCGTGGGACGAGCAGTACTTC.

The chain uses TRBV6-4 and TRBJ2-1; TRBD2 aligns across 10 bases. The CDR3 is 14 residues long. V shed 3 bases and J 7 bases; nucleotides not matched to a gene: 3. Germline lookup yields CDR1 MRHNA and CDR2 SNTAGT. Written as DNA, the CDR3 is TGTGCCAGCAGTGAGGCTAGCGGGGGTAATGAGCAGTTCTTC. This translates into CASSEASGGNEQFF.

This chain links TRBV5-6 with TRBJ1-2; no firm D call. The CDR3 covers 14 residues. Germline CDR1 and CDR2: SGHDT and YYEEEE. Trimming stripped 7 bases from V and 1 base from J, with 14 bases between. CDR3 nucleotide sequence: TGTGCCAGCTCCAGACGTACAGATAACTATGGCTACACCTTC. It yields the protein CASSRRTDNYGYTF.

The rearrangement uses TRBV5-1 and TRBJ2-5, with 7 positions matching TRBD2. The CDR3 is 14 residues long. Trimming removed 1 base from V and 5 bases from J; junction bases left unmatched: 5. Germline assignment: CDR1 SGHRS and CDR2 YFSETQ. CDR3 amino acids: CASSLTTGRETQYF. Here the CDR3 DNA reads TGCGCCAGCAGCTTGACGACCGGGAGGGAGACCCAGTACTTC. The entire variable domain, with the rest obtained from reference TRBV5-1 and TRBJ2-5, is as follows: KAGVTQTPRYLIKTRGQQVTLSCSPISGHRSVSWYQQTPGQGLQFLFEYFSETQRNKGNFPGRFSGRQFSNSRSEMNVSTLELGDSALYLCASSLTTGRETQYFGPGTRLLVL.

V gene TRBV7-6 combines with J gene TRBJ2-5; D might be TRBD1 (5 bases). V lost 2 bases and J lost 4, with 14 bases in between. CDR1 SGHVS and CDR2 FNYEAQ come from the germline V gene. This CDR3 contains 15 residues. DNA of the CDR3: TGTGCCAGCAGCTTATTGCGTACAGGCTCAGAGACCCAGTACTTC. Translated: CASSLLRTGSETQYF.

The V and J genes are TRBV4-3 and TRBJ2-2; 7 bases map to TRBD1. CDR3 length: 15 residues. With 5 bases clipped from V and 6 bases from J, the junction kept 9 bases outside the gene matches. Germline V gives CDR1 LGHNA, CDR2 YSLEER. The CDR3 sequence: CASSTDRALSGELFF. In nucleotides, the CDR3 is TGCGCCAGCAGCACTGACAGGGCATTATCCGGGGAGCTGTTTTTT.

The chain carries TRBV27 and TRBJ1-2; weak D call: TRBD1 (6 bases). Germline V gives CDR1 MNHEY, CDR2 SMNVEV (reference sequence). This CDR3 contains 15 residues. Trimming removed 3 bases from V and 6 bases from J, with 17 bases in between. CDR3 protein: CASSFGQNSRDGYTF. The CDR3 nucleotides read TGTGCCAGCAGTTTTGGACAGAACAGTAGAGATGGCTACACCTTC.

The DNA of the CDR3 is TGTGCCAGCAGTGAAACCCCGACAGGGGTCGGACAGCCCCAGCATTTT. Encoded protein: CASSETPTGVGQPQHF. The V gene is TRBV6-1, the J gene TRBJ1-5; 8 nucleotides line up with TRBD1. In germline, CDR1 is MNHNS, CDR2 SASEGT. V lost 2 bases to trimming and J lost 7 bases; unmatched junction nucleotides: 10. This CDR3 is built from 16 residues.

The rearrangement links TRBV4-3 to TRBJ2-7; 7 bases fit TRBD2. CDR3 length: 17 residues. The germline CDR1 and CDR2 sequences are LGHNA and YSLEER. With 2 bases clipped from V and 2 bases from J, the junction kept 12 bases outside the gene matches. The CDR3 is CASSQTFWAGETYEQYF. DNA of the CDR3: TGCGCCAGCAGCCAAACCTTTTGGGCGGGGGAGACCTACGAGCAGTACTTC.

The V and J genes are TRBV6-6 and TRBJ2-2, with 9 bases matching TRBD1. CDR3 length: 14 residues. V shed 7 bases and J 8 bases; nucleotides not matched to a gene: 8. Germline lookup yields CDR1 MNHNY and CDR2 SVGAGI (reference sequence). The CDR3 nucleotides are TGTGCCAGCACCCCGGACAGGGGTACTGGGGAGCTGTTTTTT. Translation: CASTPDRGTGELFF.

J is TRBJ1-2 and V is TRBV7-9; D not resolved. Germline CDR1 is SEHNR and CDR2 is FQNEAQ (reference sequence). CDR3 length: 12 amino acids. Between the trimmed V and J ends, which lost 5 bases and 10 bases, there was a span of 14 bases. CDR3 nucleotide sequence: TGTGCCAGCAGCGCGGGCCCTTGGACCTACACCTTC. It translates to CASSAGPWTYTF.

The chain joins TRBV9 to TRBJ1-2; D possibly corresponds to TRBD1 (5 bases). The V end was cut by 0 bases, the J end by 3 bases, with 9 bases between. Looked up from germline, CDR1 is SGDLS and CDR2 is YYNGEE. The CDR3 is made up of 14 amino acids. CDR3 sequence: CASSVGRAYYGYTF. Here the CDR3 DNA reads TGTGCCAGCAGCGTAGGCAGGGCCTACTATGGCTACACCTTC.

This chain connects TRBV6-4 to TRBJ2-6; 11 bases line up with TRBD1. Per germline, CDR1 MRHNA and CDR2 SNTAGT. There are 17 residues in the CDR3. The V and J ends lost 2 bases and 0 bases, in that order; junction bases with no gene match: 0. The CDR3 region is CASSDGTGGSGANVLTF. CDR3 bases: TGTGCCAGCAGTGACGGGACAGGGGGCTCTGGGGCCAACGTCCTGACTTTC.

This chain uses TRBV10-3 with TRBJ1-2, with a possible D match to TRBD1 (6 bases). From germline, CDR1 is ENHRY and CDR2 SYGVKD. The V and J ends lost 0 bases and 7 bases respectively, with 18 bases between them. The CDR3 contains 16 residues. The CDR3 DNA sequence: TGTGCCATCAGTGAGTCTAACAGGGCCGATTCTTTTGGCTACACCTTC. Residues: CAISESNRADSFGYTF.

V usage is TRBV6-4 and J usage is TRBJ1-5; D is perhaps TRBD1 (5 bases). Germline V gene sequence: CDR1 MRHNA, CDR2 SNTAGT. V gave up 3 bases and J gave up 5 bases, with 8 bases separating them. The CDR3 covers 13 residues. The CDR3 coding sequence is TGTGCCAGCAGTGAGGGGGGGGATCAGCCCCAGCATTTT. Encoded protein: CASSEGGDQPQHF.

By share, this clone ranks as medium-sized. V and J are TRBV27 and TRBJ2-7; 9 bases match TRBD1. This CDR3 region has 10 residues. Losses at the gene ends were 7 bases for V and 13 bases for J; bases not matched to a gene: 5. CDR1 and CDR2 from the germline V gene are MNHEY and SMNVEV (reference sequence). The CDR3, as DNA: TGTGCCAGCAAGCGGACAGGGGAATACTTC. It codes for CASKRTGEYF.

The chain has TRBV12-5 and TRBJ1-5; TRBD1 agrees at 8 bases. This CDR3 has 13 residues. The V and J ends lost 8 bases and 5 bases, in that order; junction bases with no gene match: 5. Germline values: CDR1 LGHNT, CDR2 FRNRAP. CDR3 sequence reads: CASPGQGYQPQHF. The CDR3 bases are TGTGCTAGTCCCGGACAGGGCTATCAGCCCCAGCATTTT.